This paragraph reports one T cell receptor beta chain. Combining a sample-barcoded 5' primer with a J-beta primer mix, a second PCR ran for about 7 to 11 cycles. TCRdb recomputed calls from the 5' RACE reads with MiXCR, one row per CDR3 protein. This sample has about 580,000 distinct CDR3 sequences, with roughly 48% found just once. This specimen belongs to a study of blood T cells in healthy people across ages. The V end lost 3 bases, the J end lost 3 bases, and 18 bases lay between the germline ends. The CDR3 spans 16 residues. CDR1 and CDR2 (germline): LNHNV, YYDKDF (reference sequence). The sequence derives from an elderly man in good health. The chain recombines TRBV15 with TRBJ2-7; D is possibly TRBD1 (6 bases). Material: blood. This CDR3 is CATSSADRREIYEQYF. CDR3 sequence (DNA): TGTGCCACCAGCAGTGCCGACAGGCGCGAAATCTACGAGCAGTACTTC.